One and the same sample provided the 10 T cell receptor beta chains below, sequenced in a study of cytomegalovirus exposure and HLA in healthy donors (dated by TCRdb to about 2017). Library prep was done by the immunoSEQ multiplex PCR assay. For the multiplex PCR, a mixture combining 60 forward primers for TCR Vbeta segments and 13 reverse primers for TCR Jbeta segments was used. Held by TCRdb, this immuneACCESS table contains in-frame sequences only and omits some clones. Under half of the omission traces to an unresolved V gene where checked; the cause of the rest is unknown. The sample records 100,000 to 150,000 clones, under 20% of which are singletons. The biggest ten clones account for about 2.6% of the sample. The source material was PBMCs. The receptor set was obtained from a female donor in good health and CMV-seropositive.

The chain couples TRBV27 to TRBJ2-3; 11 bases agree with TRBD2. J was trimmed by 2 bases and V by 3 bases; bases with no gene match: 7. The germline V gene has CDR1 MNHEY and CDR2 SMNVEV (reference sequence). The CDR3 extends over 17 amino acids. CDR3 sequence reads: CASSFRLAGGHTDTQYF. CDR3 bases: TGTGCCAGCAGTTTTAGGCTAGCGGGAGGACACACAGATACGCAGTATTTT.

V usage is TRBV13 and J usage is TRBJ2-2, with 9 bases fitting TRBD2. The CDR3 is 16 amino acids. Germline CDR1 and CDR2: PRHDT and FYEKMQ (reference sequence). Trimming took 0 bases from V and 3 from J; bases not matched to a gene: 2. CDR3 residues: CASSLGVAGDTGELFF. In nucleotides, the CDR3 is TGTGCCAGCAGCTTAGGGGTAGCGGGGGACACCGGGGAGCTGTTTTTT.

Only a few counts were recorded for this clone. This rearrangement joins TRBV5-1 to TRBJ2-3; 7 bases align to TRBD1. The CDR3 covers 14 residues. V shed 7 bases, J shed 0 bases, and the junction held 5 bases outside the gene matches. Germline V gene data show CDR1 as SGHRS and CDR2 as YFSETQ. CDR3 sequence reads: CASLQGQSTDTQYF. The CDR3 coding sequence is TGCGCCAGCCTACAGGGACAGAGCACAGATACGCAGTATTTT.

The chain couples TRBV5-6 to TRBJ2-7, with 13 nucleotides matching TRBD2. The CDR3 covers 17 residues. Germline assignment: CDR1 SGHDT and CDR2 YYEEEE. The V segment lost 4 bases and the J segment 0 bases; nucleotides outside the gene matches: 7. In DNA form, the CDR3 reads TGTGCCAGCAGCCAAGGACTAGCGGGAGTGAGCTCCTACGAGCAGTACTTC. This translates into CASSQGLAGVSSYEQYF.

This clone has a count of ten or more. The chain joins TRBV6-4 to TRBJ2-1; 8 nucleotides align to TRBD1. Germline assignment: CDR1 MRHNA and CDR2 SNTAGT. V dropped 2 bases and J dropped 8; count of bases not matched to a gene: 2. The CDR3 is made up of 13 amino acids. CDR3 coding DNA: TGTGCCAGCAGTGACGACAGGGGCGATGAGCAGTTCTTC. The encoded protein is CASSDDRGDEQFF.

The chain carries TRBV27 and TRBJ1-2; 11 bases agree with TRBD1. Unmatched junction bases numbered 8, after V lost 2 bases and J lost 3 bases. CDR3 length equals 17 residues. Looked up from germline, CDR1 is MNHEY and CDR2 is SMNVEV (reference sequence). The CDR3 DNA is TGTGCCAGCAGTTTACTCGGAGGGACAGGGGGTTACTATGGCTACACCTTC. Protein: CASSLLGGTGGYYGYTF.

This clone was counted between two and nine times. This sequence joins TRBV5-1 and TRBJ2-7; D uncertain. The CDR3 sequence is 14 residues long. V dropped 0 bases and J dropped 3 bases, with 10 bases sitting between them. The germline gives CDR1 SGHRS, CDR2 YFSETQ. The CDR3 DNA follows: TGCGCCAGCAGCTTGGGACTCACCAACTACGAGCAGTACTTC. It specifies CASSLGLTNYEQYF.

The chain couples TRBV11-2 to TRBJ2-1; D is possibly TRBD1 (6 bases). The CDR3 has 14 amino acids. The V gene's germline CDR1 is SGHAT and CDR2 FQNNGV. V was shortened by 5 bases and J by 8 bases, with 16 bases between the two germline ends. For the CDR3, the DNA is TGTGCCAGCAGCCCATACCCGGACAGCGATGAGCAGTTCTTC. Translating gives CASSPYPDSDEQFF.

This clone turned up a few times. The chain recombines TRBV4-1 with TRBJ2-1; D is perhaps TRBD2 (7 bases). With 1 base removed from V and 0 bases from J, the gap between germline ends came to 22 bases. Germline values: CDR1 MGHRA, CDR2 YSYEKL. The CDR3 totals 20 residues. This CDR3 reads CASSQGSVVGGRYSYNEQFF. CDR3 nucleotide sequence: TGCGCCAGCAGCCAAGGATCTGTTGTGGGGGGGCGTTACTCCTACAATGAGCAGTTCTTC.

The chain combines TRBV7-2 with TRBJ2-5, with 8 bases that match TRBD2. In germline, CDR1 is SGHTA, CDR2 FQGNSA. The CDR3 has 15 residues. After removal of 4 bases from V and 5 bases from J, the junction contained 9 bases not matched to a gene. CDR3: CASSSGGASLETQYF. The CDR3 region has the DNA TGTGCCAGCAGCTCCGGGGGGGCCTCCCTGGAGACCCAGTACTTC.